The 20 T cell receptor beta chains presented below share a single source sample, sequenced in a study of T-cell reconstitution after alpha-beta-depleted transplantation in children (dated by TCRdb to about 2016). Library method: PCR. The instrument given in TCRdb is Illumina HiSeq 2500. TCR library preparation used molecular barcoding, with unique molecular identifiers applied to normalize quantification of the TCRbeta repertoire. TCRdb reworked the public reads: Q25 trimming with fastp, MiXCR clone assembly, productive beta chains retained. CDR3 protein sequences are deduplicated, and each keeps its most common genes and DNA. Here the sample has approximately 340,000 distinct CDR3 sequences; about 9.3% occur a single time. Together, the top ten hold around 2.4% of the sample. Here the sequenced sample was PBMCs from the stem cell graft donor, taken from the stem cell graft. The receptors were gathered from a human donor who donated a stem cell graft to a child with acute lymphoblastic leukemia.

This clonotype has just a few counts. The V gene is TRBV6-5, the J gene TRBJ2-1; possibly TRBD2 for D (6 bases). The germline V and J ends were trimmed by 2 bases and 8 bases, with 16 bases remaining between them. CDR1 MNHEY and CDR2 SVGAGI come from the germline V gene. The CDR3 contains 15 residues. CDR3 DNA: TGTGCCAGCAGTTACCTGTACGGGGGAGCGGATGAGCAGTTCTTC. Translated: CASSYLYGGADEQFF.

This clonotype was observed many times. The chain recombines TRBV7-2 with TRBJ2-2, with 8 bases fitting TRBD2. This CDR3 is 15 amino acids long. Looked up from germline, CDR1 is SGHTA and CDR2 is FQGNSA. The ends lost 4 bases at V and 7 bases at J; junction bases unmatched: 8. Here the CDR3 DNA reads TGTGCCAGCAGCTCCACAGCGGGAGCGGGCGGGGAGCTGTTTTTT. Residues: CASSSTAGAGGELFF.

The J gene is TRBJ2-5, the V gene TRBV7-2; 7 bases match TRBD2. In germline, CDR1 is SGHTA, CDR2 FQGNSA. This CDR3 spans 13 amino acids. The trim removed 6 bases at V and 2 bases at J, leaving 3 bases unmatched. CDR3 sequence (DNA): TGTGCCAGCAGGCGGACTAGGCAAGAGACCCAGTACTTC. The encoded protein is CASRRTRQETQYF.

V gene TRBV11-2 combines with J gene TRBJ1-2, with no clear D. This CDR3 is built from 13 residues. Deletions cut 5 bases from V and 4 bases from J, with 11 bases between. Germline V gene lookup returns CDR1 SGHAT and CDR2 FQNNGV. The CDR3 nucleotides are TGTGCCAGCAGCCCTGGCCACGGCTATGGCTACACCTTC. It specifies CASSPGHGYGYTF. The variable domain in full, completed from reference TRBV11-2 and TRBJ1-2, reads EAGVAQSPRYKIIEKRQSVAFWCNPISGHATLYWYQQILGQGPKLLIQFQNNGVVDDSQLPKDRFSAERLKGVDSTLKIQPAKLEDSAVYLCASSPGHGYGYTFGSGTRLTVV.

J is TRBJ2-7 and V is TRBV5-1; D unclear. V shed 1 base and J shed 2 bases, with 10 bases lying between them. The germline V gene encodes CDR1 SGHRS and CDR2 YFSETQ. This CDR3 contains 14 residues. CDR3 loop: CASSLISVTYEQYF. The CDR3 DNA follows: TGCGCCAGCAGCTTGATTTCGGTAACCTACGAGCAGTACTTC.

This clonotype appeared a few times. The chain joins TRBV30 to TRBJ2-7; D not resolved. V lost 2 bases and J 2 bases, leaving 7 bases between the germline ends. Per germline, CDR1 GTSNPN and CDR2 SVGIG (reference sequence). The CDR3 has 12 residues. The CDR3 DNA follows: TGTGCCTGGAGTATAGAGCCCTACGAGCAGTACTTC. This sequence encodes CAWSIEPYEQYF. Variable domain in full (rest from reference TRBV30 and TRBJ2-7): SQTIHQWPATLVQPVGSPLSLECTVEGTSNPNLYWYRQAAGRGLQLLFYSVGIGQISSEVPQNLSASRPQDRQFILSSKKLLLSDSGFYLCAWSIEPYEQYFGPGTRLTVT.

Many counts were recorded for this clonotype. The chain combines TRBV29-1 with TRBJ2-2; the match to TRBD1 covers 10 bases. CDR1 and CDR2 from the germline V gene are SQVTM and ANQGSEA. There are 15 residues in the CDR3. V shed 7 bases, J shed 5 bases, and the junction held 10 bases outside the gene matches. CDR3 in amino acids: CSATRQGAGTGELFF. DNA for the CDR3: TGCAGCGCCACTAGACAGGGGGCGGGGACCGGGGAGCTGTTTTTT.

This clonotype showed up just a few times. The chain joins TRBV28 to TRBJ2-1, with TRBD2 matching 9 bases. CDR3 length: 14 residues. CDR1 is MDHEN, CDR2 SYDVKM, per germline. J lost 5 bases, V lost 7 bases, and 6 bases had no gene match. The chain's CDR3 is CASKASGKNNEQFF. The CDR3, as DNA: TGTGCCAGCAAGGCTAGCGGGAAGAACAATGAGCAGTTCTTC. Using reference TRBV28 and TRBJ2-1 for the parts outside the CDR3, the full variable domain is DVKVTQSSRYLVKRTGEKVFLECVQDMDHENMFWYRQDPGLGLRLIYFSYDVKMKEKGDIPEGYSVSREKKERFSLILESASTNQTSMYLCASKASGKNNEQFFGPGTRLTVL.

The genes are TRBV28 and TRBJ2-3; D may be TRBD2 (5 bases). Deletions cut 4 bases from V and 4 bases from J, with 18 bases between. CDR3 length equals 16 residues. The germline CDR1 and CDR2 sequences are MDHEN and SYDVKM. Written as DNA, the CDR3 is TGTGCCAGCAGTTCCCGGCTAGCCTCTGCCTCAGATACGCAGTATTTT. The encoded protein is CASSSRLASASDTQYF.

The rearrangement joins TRBV7-6 to TRBJ2-1; D ambiguous. Trimming pared 4 bases from V and 5 bases from J, leaving 9 bases between. Germline assignment: CDR1 SGHVS and CDR2 FNYEAQ. The CDR3 length is 13 residues. In DNA form, the CDR3 reads TGTGCCAGCAGCTCCCGCCCCCACAATGAGCAGTTCTTC. This sequence encodes CASSSRPHNEQFF.

This clonotype was seen more than once but under ten times. V is TRBV10-3 and J is TRBJ2-1; D possibly corresponds to TRBD1 (5 bases). Germline V gene data show CDR1 as ENHRY and CDR2 as SYGVKD. This CDR3 contains 14 residues. V lost 7 bases, J lost 0 bases, and 10 bases lay in between. In nucleotides, the CDR3 is TGTGCCATCATCTCAGGGAACTCCTACAATGAGCAGTTCTTC. It codes for CAIISGNSYNEQFF.

The chain recombines TRBV27 with TRBJ1-6; no clear D gene. CDR3 length equals 14 residues. Trimming removed 8 bases from V and 9 bases from J, with 17 bases in between. CDR1 MNHEY and CDR2 SMNVEV come from the germline V gene (reference sequence). Written as DNA, the CDR3 is TGTGCCAGCGGCGGTTTTTCGCGGGGTTCACCCCTCCACTTT. Its translation is CASGGFSRGSPLHF.

This clonotype turned up a few times. The V gene is TRBV7-3, the J gene TRBJ1-1; D call uncertain. This CDR3 contains 14 residues. Germline V CDR1 and CDR2: SGHTA, FQGTGA. V lost 5 bases to trimming and J lost 1 base, with 11 bases between them. CDR3 loop: CASSPEAGNTEAFF. In DNA, the CDR3 is TGTGCCAGCAGCCCCGAGGCAGGGAACACTGAAGCTTTCTTT.

The chain uses TRBV7-9 and TRBJ1-1; no reliable D call. The length of the CDR3 is 14 residues. Between the trimmed V and J ends, which lost 6 bases and 3 bases, there was a span of 14 bases. Germline V CDR1 and CDR2: SEHNR, FQNEAQ (reference sequence). The CDR3 region has the DNA TGTGCCAGCAGTTGGAGGACTGGGGACACTGAAGCTTTCTTT. Translated: CASSWRTGDTEAFF.

This clonotype has at least ten counts. This chain uses TRBV27 with TRBJ2-1; TRBD2 agrees at 11 bases. The CDR3 covers 16 residues. Germline CDR1 reads MNHEY; CDR2 reads SMNVEV (reference sequence). Unmatched junction bases numbered 2, after V lost 0 bases and J lost 4 bases. The CDR3 bases are TGTGCCAGCAGTTTATCCGGGACTAGCGGATACAATGAGCAGTTCTTC. This codes for CASSLSGTSGYNEQFF.

This clonotype was recorded at least ten times. The J gene is TRBJ2-7, the V gene TRBV7-9; the D gene is possibly TRBD1 (6 bases). The germline V gene encodes CDR1 SEHNR and CDR2 FQNEAQ (reference sequence). Trimming cost V 2 bases and J 7 bases, with 12 bases left between them. This CDR3 comprises 13 residues. The CDR3 coding sequence is TGTGCCAGCAGCTTAAGTACAGGGATAGAGCAGTACTTC. Its protein is CASSLSTGIEQYF.

Only a few counts were recorded for this clonotype. J is TRBJ2-7 and V is TRBV7-6; D is possibly TRBD1 or TRBD2 (5 bases each). The CDR3 covers 19 residues. V was shortened by 0 bases and J by 2 bases, with 23 bases between the two germline ends. Germline CDR1 SGHVS, CDR2 FNYEAQ. The CDR3 region is CASSLAPGLGSRGAYEQYF. Written as DNA, the CDR3 is TGTGCCAGCAGCTTAGCACCGGGGCTAGGAAGTCGGGGAGCCTACGAGCAGTACTTC.

The chain is built from TRBV27 and TRBJ2-7; 7 positions match TRBD2. The CDR3 is 13 residues long. Germline V gene lookup returns CDR1 MNHEY and CDR2 SMNVEV (reference sequence). V shed 7 bases and J 0 bases; nucleotides not matched to a gene: 3. The DNA of the CDR3 is TGTGCCAGCACGTCTAGCGGCTCCTACGAGCAGTACTTC. Translating gives CASTSSGSYEQYF.

The J gene is TRBJ2-3, the V gene TRBV6-1, with TRBD1 matching 9 bases. The CDR3 totals 16 residues. Trimming took 2 bases from V and 4 from J; bases not matched to a gene: 7. Germline CDR1 reads MNHNS; CDR2 reads SASEGT. Here the CDR3 DNA reads TGTGCCAGCAGTGAAACGGGACAGGGTCATTCAGATACGCAGTATTTT. Its translation is CASSETGQGHSDTQYF.

This clonotype was counted ten times or more. J is TRBJ2-1 and V is TRBV12-3 or TRBV12-4; D might be TRBD2 (6 bases). The CDR3 extends over 14 amino acids. V lost 8 bases and J 8 bases, leaving 19 bases between the germline ends. CDR3 sequence (DNA): TGTGCCAGCGGGTTCTCTAGCGTGAGCGATGAGCAGTTCTTC. This translates into CASGFSSVSDEQFF.